This T cell receptor beta chain emerged from a study of T cells in Graves' hyperthyroidism and ophthalmopathy. The V end was cut by 7 bases, the J end by 5 bases, with 17 bases between. This CDR3 comprises 14 residues. The germline V gene has CDR1 MDHEN and CDR2 SYDVKM. Template material for amplifying TCR beta CDR3 regions consisted of RNA transcripts. The primer set for the first-round RT-PCR of the TCR CDR3 was HTBI. TCRdb ran MiXCR on the multiplex PCR reads and lists one entry per CDR3 protein. The repertoire consists of around 380,000 distinct CDR3 sequences, with about 13% occurring once and the leading ten covering around 21%. In its sample, this clonotype was seen a few times. Its target is unknown. Overall study findings and caveats: In the analysis, a 13 V-J model separated ophthalmopathy from stable hyperthyroidism.

Pregnant or lactating patients were excluded, as were those with uncontrolled infection or other autoimmune disease. Using about 10 ml of fresh peripheral blood, PBMCs were prepared. This clonotype was obtained from a man aged 30 to 39 with Graves' hyperthyroidism that later progressed to Graves' ophthalmopathy. The sequenced sample consisted of blood. The chain carries TRBV28 and TRBJ2-5; no clear D. The DNA for the CDR3 is TGTGCCAGCACACCTCAAAGGGCGCCGGAGACCCAGTACTTC. Translating it yields CASTPQRAPETQYF.